The present T cell receptor (beta chain) was sequenced within a study of OX40 agonist ivuxolimab in advanced cancers. As for the study more broadly: Ivuxolimab was an agonistic, fully human IgG2 monoclonal antibody directed against OX40 (CD134), a costimulatory receptor. Intravenous ivuxolimab was administered to patients every 2 weeks at six dose levels: 0.01, 0.1, 0.3, 1.5, 3 and 10 mg/kg. In the dose-escalation cohort, approximately 80% of patients were male, and the mean age was around 65 years with a range of roughly 23 to 90. Of the approximately 53 patients in dose escalation, some 19 had hepatocellular carcinoma, around 15 had melanoma, 9 had renal cell carcinoma and 9 had head and neck cancer. Prior anti-PD-1, anti-PD-L1 or anti-CTLA-4 therapy was permitted, and roughly two fifths of dose-escalation patients had received checkpoint inhibitors. Partial responses were achieved by three dose-escalation patients, of whom one had hepatocellular carcinoma and two had cutaneous melanoma. The point of sequencing TCRbeta in the periphery was to test whether ivuxolimab changed TCR sequence diversity and drove clonal T-cell expansion. The monotherapy dose-escalation portion (N of about 50 patients) of the phase I ivuxolimab trial is reported in the paper. The research as a whole found: At doses from 0.1 to 3.0 mg/kg, clonal expansion was seen in both CD4+ and CD8+ blood T cells between baseline and week 6. After ivuxolimab, expanded clones were on average more numerous among CD8+ T cells than among CD4+ T cells. The antigen specificity of the clonally expanded peripheral T cells was not determined. Low levels of normalized T-cell clonal expansion were also seen in some nonresponding patients. Partial responders in the 0.1-3.0 mg/kg groups had among the lowest normalized peripheral clonal expansion, especially among CD8+ T cells.

Cut back by 7 bases and 3 bases, the V and J ends lie 22 bases apart. The CDR3 starts with the cysteine, ends with the phenylalanine, and has 17 residues. Of all the DNA, just the CDR3 is kept, 51 bases in frame from base 1. The CDR1 and CDR2 encoded by the germline V gene (reference sequence) are SEHNR and FQNEAQ. Genomic DNA was isolated from the sorted cells so that the TCRbeta CDR3 region could be sequenced. The immunoSEQ Assay was used for sequencing of TCRbeta CDR3 regions. The table was pulled from immuneACCESS by TCRdb, which kept in-frame rearrangements only. Such tables lose some clones; where checked, under half of the loss comes from unresolved V genes, and the rest has no known cause. Counted in this sample were about 79,000 clones; roughly 91% of them appeared once. The top ten clonotypes cover around 0.33% of the sample. Concerning this clone: The antigen it binds to is not known. Nothing much larger sits one base from this clone, and base qualities are not available.

The trial excluded patients who had a history of autoimmune disease or were on systemic immunosuppression. Peripheral blood for TCR sequencing was collected from all dose cohorts at baseline, on cycle 4 day 1, and on cycle 7 day 1. The samples were taken from a phase I, first-in-human, multicenter, open-label dose-escalation trial of ivuxolimab. The trial enrolled adults with locally advanced or metastatic head and neck squamous cell, hepatocellular, melanoma or renal cell carcinoma. Before TCR sequencing, CD4+ T cells and CD8+ T cells were sorted from peripheral blood as separate populations. This TCR derives from an adult with an advanced solid tumor such as melanoma, head and neck, liver or kidney cancer. The chain employs TRBV7-9 and TRBJ2-1; TRBD2 is perhaps the D gene, given 6 matching bases. The specimen was CD4+ or CD8+ T cells sorted from blood, collected in a trial of the OX40 agonist ivuxolimab. The CDR3 is CASTPPRWRGLYNEQFF. The DNA is as follows: TGTGCCAGCACCCCACCGCGCTGGCGGGGCCTCTACAATGAGCAGTTCTTC.